This entry lists 13 T cell receptor beta chains sequenced from one sample in a study of early stage breast cancer tumors. Assay: immunoSEQ multiplex PCR; the TCRdb copy retains only in-frame clones and omits some. Found here are tens of thousands of clones, around three quarters of them singletons; the top ten hold around 3.2%. The sequencing sample was made of blood. The receptors shown here come from a person aged 25 to 39 with breast cancer.

A few counts support this clone. The V gene is TRBV9, the J gene TRBJ1-2; perhaps TRBD1 as D (5 bases). The CDR3 is made up of 15 amino acids. Between the trimmed V and J ends, which lost 0 bases and 7 bases, there was a span of 16 bases. In germline, CDR1 is SGDLS, CDR2 YYNGEE. The CDR3 DNA sequence: TGTGCCAGCAGCGTAGAAGGGGTAGAGTCCTCTGGCTACACCTTC. Amino acid sequence: CASSVEGVESSGYTF.

This rearrangement joins TRBV9 to TRBJ1-3; unclear D gene. The CDR3 runs to 16 residues. V lost 4 bases and J lost 5, with 19 bases in between. The germline V gene has CDR1 SGDLS and CDR2 YYNGEE. The CDR3 is CASSFPREHGRNTIYF. Written as DNA, the CDR3 is TGTGCCAGCAGCTTCCCGAGGGAGCACGGGAGAAACACCATATATTTT. The full variable domain, completed using reference TRBV9 and TRBJ1-3, is DSGVTQTPKHLITATGQRVTLRCSPRSGDLSVYWYQQSLDQGLQFLIQYYNGEERAKGNILERFSAQQFPDLHSELNLSSLELGDSALYFCASSFPREHGRNTIYFGEGSWLTVV.

V gene TRBV7-2 combines with J gene TRBJ1-6; D call uncertain. Germline lookup yields CDR1 SGHTA and CDR2 FQGNSA. The CDR3 spans 15 residues. The germline V and J ends were trimmed by 2 bases and 5 bases, with 10 bases remaining between them. The CDR3 here is CASSLMGADNSPLHF. CDR3 coding DNA: TGTGCCAGCAGCTTAATGGGCGCAGATAATTCACCCCTCCACTTT.

This clone was detected only once. This rearrangement joins TRBV23-1 to TRBJ2-3, with 9 bases identical to TRBD1. TRBV23-1 is treated as an ORF (open reading frame) with a function not yet certain. V lost 3 bases, J lost 3 bases, and 10 bases stayed unmatched. This CDR3 contains 17 residues. The chain's CDR3 is CASSHHDLTGGTDTQYF. For the CDR3, the DNA is TGCGCCAGCAGTCACCACGACCTGACAGGGGGGACAGATACGCAGTATTTT.

The V gene is TRBV27, the J gene TRBJ2-7; TRBD2 agrees at 10 bases. Germline V CDR1 and CDR2: MNHEY, SMNVEV (reference sequence). V was pared by 6 bases and J by 0 bases, with 5 bases of the junction left unmatched. The CDR3 covers 15 residues. In DNA form, the CDR3 reads TGTGCCAGCAGCGCACCTAGCGGGGGCTCCTACGAGCAGTACTTC. This translates into CASSAPSGGSYEQYF.

The chain uses TRBV7-9 and TRBJ2-1; D perhaps matches TRBD2 (5 bases). Trimming removed 7 bases at V and 3 bases at J, with 16 bases between. CDR1 is SEHNR, CDR2 FQNEAQ, per germline (reference sequence). This CDR3 has 15 residues. CDR3 sequence (DNA): TGTGCCAGCATCCCGCAGGTACTAGTCTACAATGAGCAGTTCTTC. Translating gives CASIPQVLVYNEQFF.

The CDR3 DNA sequence: TGTGCCAGCAGCGTAGGCACAGGGGTCTATGGCTACACCTTC. It specifies CASSVGTGVYGYTF. The chain is built from TRBV9 and TRBJ1-2; 7 bases match TRBD1. Per the germline V gene, CDR1 is SGDLS and CDR2 is YYNGEE. The CDR3 runs to 14 residues. Trimming took 0 bases from V and 4 from J; bases not matched to a gene: 3.

V gene TRBV7-6 combines with J gene TRBJ2-1; D gene ambiguous. Germline V gene sequence: CDR1 SGHVS, CDR2 FNYEAQ. Trimming took off 3 bases at V and 10 bases at J, with 13 bases between the two ends. CDR3 size: 13 residues. The CDR3 DNA follows: TGTGCCAGCAGCTTCGCGACCCGCGGAGAGCAGTTCTTC. Residues: CASSFATRGEQFF. The complete variable domain, with remaining parts taken from reference TRBV7-6 and TRBJ2-1, reads GAGVSQSPRYKVTKRGQDVALRCDPISGHVSLYWYRQALGQGPEFLTYFNYEAQQDKSGLPNDRFSAERPEGSISTLTIQRTEQRDSAMYRCASSFATRGEQFFGPGTRLTVL.

The chain joins TRBV5-1 to TRBJ1-6; 11 bases line up with TRBD1. Germline CDR1 SGHRS, CDR2 YFSETQ. This CDR3 has 14 amino acids. J was trimmed by 9 bases and V by 8 bases; bases with no gene match: 7. CDR3 sequence: CASHLGQGVSPLHF. The DNA for the CDR3 is TGCGCCAGTCACTTGGGACAGGGGGTTTCACCCCTCCACTTT.

This clone was seen only a few times. This sequence joins TRBV10-3 and TRBJ2-7, with 9 bases fitting TRBD2. CDR1 and CDR2 from the germline V gene are ENHRY and SYGVKD. Trimming cost V 5 bases and J 9 bases; bases outside gene matches: 17. The CDR3 consists of 16 residues. The CDR3 here is CAISILAGATYDGQYF. Here the CDR3 DNA reads TGTGCCATCAGTATTTTAGCGGGAGCGACCTACGACGGGCAGTACTTC.

V and J are TRBV19 and TRBJ2-3; D is ambiguous. V lost 1 base and J 5 bases, leaving 7 bases between the germline ends. This CDR3 is built from 13 residues. Germline lookup yields CDR1 LNHDA and CDR2 SQIVND (reference sequence). CDR3 DNA: TGTGCCAGTAGTATAGGAGGAGAAGATACGCAGTATTTT. Its protein product is CASSIGGEDTQYF.

The chain has TRBV5-1 and TRBJ2-7; D not certain. V was cut by 5 bases and J by 4 bases, with 7 bases left in between. CDR3 length equals 11 residues. Germline values: CDR1 SGHRS, CDR2 YFSETQ. The CDR3 loop reads CASRSEYEQYF. The CDR3 nucleotides are TGCGCCAGCAGAAGCGAATACGAGCAGTACTTC.

The sample holds one count of this clone. The V gene is TRBV30, the J gene TRBJ1-5, with a possible D match to TRBD1 (6 bases). Trimming cost V 3 bases and J 6 bases, with 18 bases left between them. The CDR3 extends over 15 amino acids. Germline CDR1 reads GTSNPN; CDR2 reads SVGIG (reference sequence). DNA of the CDR3: TGTGCCTGGAGACCTCCCCGACCAGGGGTTCAGCCCCAGCATTTT. Its translation: CAWRPPRPGVQPQHF.